The entry below describes one T cell receptor (beta chain). Its antigen is still unknown. CDR3 length: 14 residues. CDR1 and CDR2 (germline): SEHNR, FQNEAQ (reference sequence). The authors made the TRB cDNA libraries by 5' RACE using UMI labels. Using the 5' RACE reads, TCRdb records one entry per CDR3 protein without DNA. The sample holds 110,000 or so distinct CDR3 sequences. The naive CD8+ gate required CD45RO-CCR7+CD27+CD95- phenotype. This record belongs to a study of CXCR3-negative and CXCR3-positive naive CD8 T cells. General observations from the study: The study found more hydrophobic TRB CDR3s in CXCR3-positive naive cells than in CXCR3-negative naive cells. Comparison of naive subsets found surface CD5 to be comparable, and TCR strength was inferred on the basis of TRB CDR3 properties. CXCR3-negative and CXCR3-positive naive cells shared comparable TRBV-TRBJ usage, but memory cells did not.

The sequence was collected from a human donor in good health. Some clones in this sample may be carry-over from other donors' samples. The gene calls are TRBV7-9 and TRBJ2-1; TCRdb designates TRBD1, a call that cannot be tested without DNA. Sequenced material: naive CXCR3+ CD8+ T cells from blood. Subset defined: CD45RO-CCR7+CD27+CD95- naive CD8+ T cells expressing CXCR3 (TNR3+). CDR3 protein: CASSPWEGAYEQFF.